This passage covers 20 T cell receptor beta chains from one sample sequenced in a study of cytotoxic CD8 clonotypes in ibrutinib-treated CLL. Only in-frame clones appear in the TCRdb table, and some are missing; sequencing was by immunoSEQ multiplex PCR. The data show around 300,000 clones, with about 77% seen just once and 6.5% to 8% held by the top ten. Sequences were derived from PBMCs, sampled before ibrutinib treatment. Every receptor here comes from a human donor with chronic lymphocytic leukemia.

V gene TRBV5-8 combines with J gene TRBJ2-7; D is possibly TRBD1 (6 bases). V shed 0 bases and J shed 4 bases, with 8 bases lying between them. The germline V gene encodes CDR1 SGHTS and CDR2 YDEGEE. The CDR3 has 13 amino acids. DNA for the CDR3: TGTGCCAGCAGCTTGGACAGGGAATACGAGCAGTACTTC. Protein: CASSLDREYEQYF.

The chain is built from TRBV10-3 and TRBJ1-1; D remains unclear. Between the trimmed V and J ends, which lost 2 bases and 4 bases, there was a span of 2 bases. The CDR3 totals 11 residues. Germline CDR1 is ENHRY and CDR2 is SYGVKD. The CDR3 protein is CAISEGTEAFF. Written as DNA, the CDR3 is TGTGCCATCAGTGAGGGCACTGAAGCTTTCTTT.

This chain uses TRBV27 with TRBJ2-7; 8 bases map to TRBD1. This CDR3 spans 11 amino acids. Germline loops: CDR1 MNHEY, CDR2 SMNVEV (reference sequence). V was pared by 10 bases and J by 6 bases, with 5 bases of the junction left unmatched. CDR3 bases: TGTGCCACCGGACAGGGCGGCGAGCAGTACTTC. Translation gives CATGQGGEQYF.

The rearrangement links TRBV18 to TRBJ2-5, with D maybe TRBD1 (6 bases). CDR1 is KGHSH and CDR2 is LQKENI in the germline V gene. Trimming stripped 1 base from V and 5 bases from J, with 8 bases between. This CDR3 spans 13 amino acids. The CDR3: CASSPLGGETQYF. DNA for the CDR3: TGTGCCAGCTCACCACTTGGGGGCGAGACCCAGTACTTC.

The V and J genes are TRBV7-2 and TRBJ1-2; possibly TRBD1 for D (5 bases). Germline CDR1 and CDR2: SGHTA and FQGNSA. The CDR3 totals 11 residues. V was pared by 10 bases and J by 1 base, with 7 bases between. The DNA for the CDR3 is TGTGCCATCGGGGGTAACTATGGCTACACCTTC. Protein product: CAIGGNYGYTF. The variable domain in full, with the rest retrieved from reference TRBV7-2 and TRBJ1-2, is GAGVSQSPSNKVTEKGKDVELRCDPISGHTALYWYRQSLGQGLEFLIYFQGNSAPDKSGLPSDRFSAERTGGSVSTLTIQRTQQEDSAVYLCAIGGNYGYTFGSGTRLTVV.

This clone was found a few times. The genes are TRBV27 and TRBJ2-4; D gene uncertain. Germline-derived CDR1 and CDR2 are MNHEY and SMNVEV (reference sequence). There are 13 residues in the CDR3. V dropped 3 bases and J dropped 7 bases, with 10 bases sitting between them. CDR3 residues: CASSFNGDNIQYF. In DNA, the CDR3 is TGTGCCAGCAGTTTTAACGGAGATAACATTCAGTACTTC.

The chain links TRBV28 to TRBJ2-3, with 7 nucleotides matching TRBD1. The CDR3 has 14 residues. J gave up 2 bases and V 6 bases, and 5 bases lay outside the gene matches. Germline V gene data show CDR1 as MDHEN and CDR2 as SYDVKM. DNA of the CDR3: TGTGCCAGCAGCTTGACAGGGTACACAGATACGCAGTATTTT. It encodes CASSLTGYTDTQYF.

This clone occurred once. The chain is built from TRBV5-5 and TRBJ1-5; 7 positions match TRBD1. This CDR3 comprises 15 residues. Losses at the gene ends were 0 bases for V and 6 bases for J; bases not matched to a gene: 6. Germline CDR1 is SGHKS and CDR2 is YYEKEE (reference sequence). CDR3 sequence (DNA): TGTGCCAGCAGCTTGGGTCAGGGGGGCAGTCAGCCCCAGCATTTT. Protein sequence: CASSLGQGGSQPQHF. Supplemented by reference TRBV5-5 and TRBJ1-5, the full variable domain reads DAGVTQSPTHLIKTRGQQVTLRCSPISGHKSVSWYQQVLGQGPQFIFQYYEKEERGRGNFPDRFSARQFPNYSSELNVNALLLGDSALYLCASSLGQGGSQPQHFGDGTRLSIL.

V gene TRBV18 combines with J gene TRBJ2-1; 13 nucleotides align to TRBD2. Per germline, CDR1 KGHSH and CDR2 LQKENI. The length of the CDR3 is 17 residues. V trimming: 3 bases; J trimming: 4 bases; junction bases outside the gene matches: 6. The CDR3 sequence: CASSPPGLAGTYNEQFF. CDR3 in DNA: TGTGCCAGCTCACCCCCGGGACTAGCGGGAACTTACAATGAGCAGTTCTTC. The full variable domain, completed using reference TRBV18 and TRBJ2-1, is NAGVMQNPRHLVRRRGQEARLRCSPMKGHSHVYWYRQLPEEGLKFMVYLQKENIIDESGMPKERFSAEFPKEGPSILRIQQVVRGDSAAYFCASSPPGLAGTYNEQFFGPGTRLTVL.

The chain couples TRBV30 to TRBJ1-4, with D possibly matching TRBD1 (5 bases). V was clipped by 6 bases and J by 7 bases, with 15 bases between them. The germline V gene encodes CDR1 GTSNPN and CDR2 SVGIG (reference sequence). This CDR3 region has 13 residues. CDR3 DNA sequence: TGTGCCTGCACAGGTAGCCTCCGTGAAAAACTGTTTTTT. Translated: CACTGSLREKLFF.

This chain joins TRBV9 and TRBJ2-7; tentative D call: TRBD2 (6 bases). Germline V gives CDR1 SGDLS, CDR2 YYNGEE. Trimming removed 4 bases at V and 3 bases at J, with 17 bases between. The length of the CDR3 is 15 residues. DNA for the CDR3: TGTGCCAGCAGCCCGCGCGCGTTCGGGGGCTACGAGCAGTACTTC. Translated: CASSPRAFGGYEQYF.

The chain combines TRBV28 with TRBJ2-1; 10 bases match TRBD1. CDR1 MDHEN and CDR2 SYDVKM come from the germline V gene. The length of the CDR3 is 15 residues. J lost 9 bases, V lost 5 bases, and 10 bases had no gene match. The CDR3 spells CASSPGQGFVGEQFF. The CDR3 DNA follows: TGTGCCAGCAGTCCGGGACAGGGGTTTGTCGGTGAGCAGTTCTTC.

The chain's CDR3 is CASSDRTGHTGELFF. CDR3 in DNA: TGCGCCAGCAGCGATCGGACAGGCCACACCGGGGAGCTGTTTTTT. This chain uses TRBV5-1 with TRBJ2-2, with 7 bases that match TRBD1. Germline CDR1 SGHRS, CDR2 YFSETQ. J gave up 3 bases and V 4 bases, and 6 bases lay outside the gene matches. This CDR3 is built from 15 residues.

This clone has only a few counts. The J gene is TRBJ2-1, the V gene TRBV7-2; the D is unclear. Germline V gene lookup returns CDR1 SGHTA and CDR2 FQGNSA. Between the trimmed V and J ends, which lost 0 bases and 12 bases, there was a span of 12 bases. CDR3 length equals 13 residues. The CDR3 DNA reads as TGTGCCAGCAGCTTAGCAACCTCTTCTGGGCAGTTCTTC. Encoded protein: CASSLATSSGQFF.

Concerning this clone: Germline and junction disagree at one end, which may indicate a read error. The CDR3 DNA reads TGTGCCAGCAGTTCCCGGGACAGGAGGGATTTT. Protein sequence: CASSSRDRRDF. The chain uses TRBV27 and TRBJ1-5; TRBD1 matches at 8 bases. Germline assignment: CDR1 MNHEY and CDR2 SMNVEV (reference sequence). The CDR3 consists of 11 residues.

J is TRBJ2-1 and V is TRBV5-6; D is perhaps TRBD1 or TRBD2 (5 bases each). Deletions cut 3 bases from V and 4 bases from J, with 14 bases between. CDR1 is SGHDT and CDR2 is YYEEEE in the germline V gene. The CDR3 is 15 residues long. The CDR3 sequence is CASSYRRDLYNEQFF. The CDR3 region has the DNA TGTGCCAGCAGCTACCGCCGGGACCTTTACAATGAGCAGTTCTTC.

The chain carries TRBV2 and TRBJ1-3; D is unresolved. The CDR3 length is 15 residues. Germline V CDR1 and CDR2: SNHLY, FYNNEI. Trimming cost V 3 bases and J 1 base, with 10 bases left between them. The DNA of the CDR3 is TGTGCCAGCAGTGACGGTACCGGGTCTGGAAACACCATATATTTT. Protein product: CASSDGTGSGNTIYF. Variable domain in full (rest from reference TRBV2 and TRBJ1-3): EPEVTQTPSHQVTQMGQEVILRCVPISNHLYFYWYRQILGQKVEFLVSFYNNEISEKSEIFDDQFSVERPDGSNFTLKIRSTKLEDSAMYFCASSDGTGSGNTIYFGEGSWLTVV.

This clone was seen a few times. J is TRBJ1-1 and V is TRBV28; no clear D. The CDR3 runs 14 residues. CDR1 and CDR2 (germline): MDHEN, SYDVKM. V was pared by 5 bases and J by 0 bases, with 10 bases between. DNA of the CDR3: TGTGCCAGCAGTCGACGGATGATGAACACTGAAGCTTTCTTT. Its protein is CASSRRMMNTEAFF. The full variable domain, with the rest looked up from reference TRBV28 and TRBJ1-1, is DVKVTQSSRYLVKRTGEKVFLECVQDMDHENMFWYRQDPGLGLRLIYFSYDVKMKEKGDIPEGYSVSREKKERFSLILESASTNQTSMYLCASSRRMMNTEAFFGQGTRLTVV.

This chain connects TRBV7-2 to TRBJ2-6, with no clear D. The germline gives CDR1 SGHTA, CDR2 FQGNSA. CDR3 size: 16 residues. Trimming left V 1 base short and J 2 bases short, with 9 bases between. The CDR3 spells CASSLVVGPGANVLTF. CDR3 in DNA: TGTGCCAGCAGCTTAGTAGTCGGGCCTGGGGCCAACGTCCTGACTTTC.

The chain recombines TRBV30 with TRBJ2-3, with TRBD2 matching over 7 bases. This CDR3 spans 15 amino acids. The trim removed 3 bases at V and 2 bases at J, leaving 8 bases unmatched. Germline assignment: CDR1 GTSNPN and CDR2 SVGIG (reference sequence). CDR3 sequence reads: CAWRTRTRITDTQYF. DNA for the CDR3: TGTGCCTGGAGGACCCGGACTAGGATCACAGATACGCAGTATTTT.